This TCR beta chain was recovered during a study of T cells after yellow fever vaccination. MiXCR, run by TCRdb on the 5' RACE reads, gives a single entry per CDR3 protein. This sample has 620,000 or so distinct CDR3 sequences, with around 12% found just once. The CDR3 is 13 amino acids. Germline lookup yields CDR1 GTSNPN and CDR2 SVGIG (reference sequence). Trimming took 4 bases from V and 4 from J, leaving 12 bases between them. The gene calls are TRBV30 and TRBJ2-3; TRBD2 might be the D (5 bases). The TCR sequence derives from a young man who received the YFV17D yellow fever vaccine. The sample consisted of PBMCs, taken on the day of the yellow fever booster vaccination. The CDR3 is CAWTLAGPDTQYF. CDR3 in DNA: TGTGCCTGGACCCTGGCGGGTCCAGATACGCAGTATTTT. Full variable domain (remainder filled in from reference TRBV30 and TRBJ2-3): SQTIHQWPATLVQPVGSPLSLECTVEGTSNPNLYWYRQAAGRGLQLLFYSVGIGQISSEVPQNLSASRPQDRQFILSSKKLLLSDSGFYLCAWTLAGPDTQYFGPGTRLTVL.